This T cell receptor beta chain comes out of a study of blood T cells in healthy people across ages. This clonotype was detected only a few times. What it binds is unknown. The authors ran a second PCR of about 7 to 11 cycles using a sample-barcoded 5' primer and a J-beta primer mix. Every single cDNA molecule received a tag from a template-switch adaptor with 12 random nucleotides. In TCRdb, the 5' RACE reads were re-called with MiXCR into one record per CDR3 protein. Of almost 1 million distinct CDR3 sequences listed, approximately 50% are singletons. Per individual sample, total RNA of at least 5 micrograms was extracted. Overall study results and limits: TCR beta diversity was tightly associated with the proportion of naive T cells. Naive CD4+ cell counts and diversity both ran higher in long-lived than in aged donors.

Input material: blood. The source of this sequence is a woman aged 60-75 years in good health.

CDR3 sequence: CSGGENNEQFF. In nucleotides, the CDR3 is TGCAGTGGGGGGGAAAACAATGAGCAGTTCTTC. V and J are TRBV29-1 and TRBJ2-1; 7 nucleotides line up with TRBD2. The CDR3 consists of 11 residues. CDR1 and CDR2 (germline): SQVTM, ANQGSEA.